These 16 T cell receptor beta chains share one sample of origin, sequenced in a study of T-cell reconstitution after alpha-beta-depleted transplantation in children. Unique molecular identifiers were used in preparing the TCRbeta library. TCRdb fed the PCR reads into MiXCR, producing one record per CDR3 protein. The sample includes 350,000 to 500,000 distinct CDR3 sequences, about 40% of them seen just once. Sequenced material: PBMCs, taken before TCRalphabeta/CD19-depleted stem cell transplant. Source of these receptors: a girl aged 2-10 years with aplastic anemia, due to receive a stem cell transplant.

CDR3 bases: TGCGCCAGCGAAACTCCGAACACCGGGGAGCTGTTTTTT. It yields the protein CASETPNTGELFF. The J gene is TRBJ2-2, the V gene TRBV5-1, with D unclear. This CDR3 region has 13 residues. Per the germline V gene, CDR1 is SGHRS and CDR2 is YFSETQ. V was cut by 7 bases and J by 0 bases, with 7 bases left in between. Together with reference TRBV5-1 and TRBJ2-2, the CDR3 gives the full variable domain: KAGVTQTPRYLIKTRGQQVTLSCSPISGHRSVSWYQQTPGQGLQFLFEYFSETQRNKGNFPGRFSGRQFSNSRSEMNVSTLELGDSALYLCASETPNTGELFFGEGSRLTVL.

This clonotype was detected a few times. The chain joins TRBV4-3 to TRBJ2-4, with D perhaps given as TRBD1 or TRBD2 (5 bases each). Trimming shortened V by 0 bases and J by 8 bases, and 11 bases separated the two germline ends. The germline V gene has CDR1 LGHNA and CDR2 YSLEER. The CDR3 contains 14 residues. CDR3 residues: CASSQDRGGDIQYF. The CDR3 coding sequence is TGCGCCAGCAGCCAAGATCGGGGCGGCGACATTCAGTACTTC.

The J gene is TRBJ2-1, the V gene TRBV6-5, with 11 bases lining up with TRBD2. The CDR3 length is 15 residues. CDR1 and CDR2 (germline): MNHEY, SVGAGI. Losses at the gene ends were 0 bases for V and 10 bases for J; bases not matched to a gene: 5. In DNA, the CDR3 is TGTGCCAGCAGTTACTCTAGCGGGAGGGCAGGGGAGCAGTTCTTC. It is translated as CASSYSSGRAGEQFF.

The chain couples TRBV29-1 to TRBJ2-1, with D perhaps given as TRBD1 or TRBD2 (5 bases each). V dropped 2 bases and J dropped 0 bases, with 14 bases sitting between them. This CDR3 region has 16 residues. From germline, CDR1 is SQVTM and CDR2 ANQGSEA. CDR3 residues: CSVELPGPSSYNEQFF. The CDR3 DNA follows: TGCAGCGTTGAACTACCGGGGCCTAGCTCCTACAATGAGCAGTTCTTC.

In its sample, this clonotype was seen many times. The V call is TRBV25-1, the J call TRBJ1-5; no firm D call. The germline V and J ends were trimmed by 8 bases and 0 bases, with 11 bases remaining between them. Germline loops: CDR1 MGHDK, CDR2 SYGVNS. The CDR3 has 14 residues. The chain's CDR3 is CASPGNHSNQPQHF. The CDR3, as DNA: TGTGCCAGCCCCGGGAACCATAGCAATCAGCCCCAGCATTTT.

This clonotype was seen repeatedly, ten times or more. The V call is TRBV12-3 or TRBV12-4, the J call TRBJ2-1; D tentatively reads TRBD1 or TRBD2 (5 bases each). CDR3 size: 14 residues. Trimming left V 6 bases short and J 8 bases short, with 17 bases between. The CDR3 is CASRISGTPHEQFF. The CDR3 DNA reads as TGTGCCAGCAGGATCTCCGGGACCCCACATGAGCAGTTCTTC.

This clonotype turned up a few times. V usage is TRBV20-1 and J usage is TRBJ1-2; D gene ambiguous. The CDR3 is 13 amino acids. The germline V gene encodes CDR1 DFQATT and CDR2 SNEGSKA (reference sequence). Trimming left V 5 bases short and J 8 bases short, with 18 bases between. The CDR3 loop reads CSAPSRGVGGYTF. Here the CDR3 DNA reads TGCAGTGCTCCCTCCCGCGGGGTGGGCGGCTACACCTTC.

The gene calls are TRBV7-3 and TRBJ2-3; TRBD2 agrees at 14 bases. Trimming cost V 5 bases and J 3 bases; bases outside gene matches: 4. The CDR3 is made up of 16 amino acids. CDR1 SGHTA and CDR2 FQGTGA come from the germline V gene. The CDR3 reads CASSATSGGVTDTQYF. The CDR3, as DNA: TGTGCCAGCAGCGCGACTAGCGGGGGGGTAACAGATACGCAGTATTTT.

The chain combines TRBV12-3 or TRBV12-4 with TRBJ1-2; 10 bases map to TRBD1. V was pared by 6 bases and J by 8 bases, with 12 bases of the junction left unmatched. This CDR3 region has 15 residues. The CDR3 coding sequence is TGTGCCAGCAGCCCTTCGGGACAGGGGCGGCACGGCTACACCTTC. Protein: CASSPSGQGRHGYTF.

This clonotype was recorded many times. The rearrangement uses TRBV7-6 and TRBJ2-5, with D maybe TRBD1 (5 bases). The germline V and J ends were trimmed by 1 base and 4 bases, with 19 bases remaining between them. The CDR3 has 17 amino acids. Germline CDR1 reads SGHVS; CDR2 reads FNYEAQ. The CDR3 bases are TGTGCCAGCAGCTTAGTGGCAGGGTGGTCCAAGGGAGAGACCCAGTACTTC. This encodes CASSLVAGWSKGETQYF.

This clonotype was recorded many times. The V gene is TRBV5-1, the J gene TRBJ2-7; 7 bases are a match to TRBD1. Trimming removed 4 bases from V and 10 bases from J; junction bases left unmatched: 8. There are 12 residues in the CDR3. Germline V lookup: CDR1 SGHRS, CDR2 YFSETQ. CDR3 protein: CASSHGTDFQYF. The CDR3 DNA is TGCGCCAGCAGCCATGGGACAGATTTTCAGTACTTC. Full variable domain (missing parts from reference TRBV5-1 and TRBJ2-7): KAGVTQTPRYLIKTRGQQVTLSCSPISGHRSVSWYQQTPGQGLQFLFEYFSETQRNKGNFPGRFSGRQFSNSRSEMNVSTLELGDSALYLCASSHGTDFQYFGPGTRLTVT.

At least ten counts were recorded for this clonotype. The V and J genes are TRBV20-1 and TRBJ2-1; no clear D. This CDR3 is built from 13 residues. Germline CDR1 reads DFQATT; CDR2 reads SNEGSKA (reference sequence). The V and J ends lost 0 bases and 8 bases respectively, with 11 bases between them. The CDR3 region has the DNA TGCAGTGCTAGAGATGGAGTAACCGATGAGCAGTTCTTC. This encodes CSARDGVTDEQFF.

This clonotype was observed once. The chain has TRBV5-8 and TRBJ2-1, with TRBD1 matching 10 bases. Germline CDR1 is SGHTS and CDR2 is YDEGEE. The trim removed 4 bases at V and 4 bases at J, leaving 5 bases unmatched. The CDR3 length is 15 residues. DNA of the CDR3: TGTGCCAGCAGCGAACCGGGACAGGGGTACAATGAGCAGTTCTTC. Protein sequence: CASSEPGQGYNEQFF.

This clonotype has only a few counts. The CDR3, as DNA: TGTGCCACCAGTGATTGGAGGGGCGGCGGGGAGCTGTTTTTT. It specifies CATSDWRGGGELFF. J is TRBJ2-2 and V is TRBV24-1; D is possibly TRBD2 (6 bases). Trimming left V 2 bases short and J 7 bases short, with 10 bases between. CDR1 KGHDR and CDR2 SFDVKD come from the germline V gene. The CDR3 is 14 amino acids.

The count of this clonotype is one. The gene calls are TRBV18 and TRBJ2-1; D possibly matches TRBD1 or TRBD2 (5 bases each). Looked up from germline, CDR1 is KGHSH and CDR2 is LQKENI. Trimming removed 4 bases at V and 7 bases at J, with 17 bases between. The CDR3 has 15 amino acids. The CDR3 sequence is CASSLSPGSLNEQFF. CDR3 bases: TGTGCCAGCTCACTCAGCCCAGGGAGTTTGAATGAGCAGTTCTTC. Variable domain in full (rest from reference TRBV18 and TRBJ2-1): NAGVMQNPRHLVRRRGQEARLRCSPMKGHSHVYWYRQLPEEGLKFMVYLQKENIIDESGMPKERFSAEFPKEGPSILRIQQVVRGDSAAYFCASSLSPGSLNEQFFGPGTRLTVL.

The chain carries TRBV7-3 and TRBJ1-1; 9 nucleotides line up with TRBD1. Germline V CDR1 and CDR2: SGHTA, FQGTGA. The length of the CDR3 is 15 residues. Trimming at V came to 0 bases and at J to 1 base, leaving 0 bases not matched to a gene. The CDR3 sequence: CASSLTGQGNTEAFF. The CDR3 nucleotides read TGTGCCAGCAGCTTAACGGGACAGGGGAACACTGAAGCTTTCTTT.